This T cell receptor (beta chain) was observed in a study of CD4+ T cells in melanoma. Sequencing was performed with immunoSEQ multiplex PCR; in TCRdb, only in-frame clones are kept and a portion is missing. The sample holds roughly 110,000 clones, 80% to 95% seen once. This clone came up once. Its antigen is as yet unknown. Germline lookup yields CDR1 SQVTM and CDR2 ANQGSEA. There are 10 residues in the CDR3. V lost 5 bases, J lost 3 bases, and 2 bases lay in between. General study findings and limits: Neoantigen-specific CD4+ T cells in melanoma reportedly had diverse differentiation states.

Sequenced input: peripheral blood. This sequence joins TRBV29-1 and TRBJ1-5; no clear D gene. This clonotype originated in a human donor with melanoma. The CDR3 here is CSVFNQPQHF. As DNA, the CDR3 is TGCAGCGTTTTCAATCAGCCCCAGCATTTT.